Sequencing of this TCR beta chain was carried out in a study of blood T cell repertoires in COVID-19. Turning to the study itself: Samples taken during acute and convalescent COVID-19 were collected in the United States, Italy and Spain.

Under the authors' procedure: It was from reference gene primer amplification that nucleated cell counts were estimated. TCRdb's copy holds only in-frame clones and misses some; the assay was immunoSEQ multiplex PCR. Clone size and the V and J calls come from that table; the DNA yielded D and trimming. This table has approximately 300,000 clones, 90% appearing once. Followed longitudinally, the Seattle patients had been enrolled during active infection. This clone was observed a few times. Germline values: CDR1 SGHRS, CDR2 YFSETQ. The CDR3 runs to 15 residues. The trim removed 2 bases at V and 8 bases at J, leaving 7 bases unmatched.

The chain has TRBV5-1 and TRBJ1-4; 9 bases are a match to TRBD1. The clonotype was recovered from a young woman with COVID-19, enrolled during active disease. The sample was peripheral blood. This CDR3 reads CASSFGGQGREKLFF. The CDR3 DNA reads as TGCGCCAGCAGCTTTGGAGGACAGGGGCGGGAAAAACTGTTTTTT.